Below, 14 T cell receptor beta chains from the same sample are listed, as sequenced in a study of Ad26.COV2.S vaccination and SARS-CoV-2 variants. The treatment was: over 15 received Ad26.COV2.S at low or high dose, single or two shots; about 5 received placebo; per-sample allocation not given. Specimens were obtained on day 63 following the first vaccine or placebo injection. The table came from immunoSEQ multiplex PCR; TCRdb's copy has only in-frame clones and leaves some out. The sample gives roughly 300,000 clones, roughly 90% of which show up once; 6.4% is in the top ten. The starting material was peripheral blood, obtained in a trial of Ad26.COV2.S vaccine versus placebo. These TCRs come from a person between 18 and 59 years old who received the Ad26.COV2.S COVID-19 vaccine or a placebo.

The V and J genes are TRBV27 and TRBJ1-5; 9 bases line up with TRBD1. Losses at the gene ends were 5 bases for V and 2 bases for J; bases not matched to a gene: 13. CDR1 and CDR2 (germline): MNHEY, SMNVEV (reference sequence). The CDR3 is 18 residues long. The CDR3 loop is CASSLRGQGAFGNQPQHF. The CDR3 region has the DNA TGTGCCAGCAGTCTTCGGGGACAGGGTGCTTTTGGCAATCAGCCCCAGCATTTT.

This clone was counted between two and nine times. J is TRBJ1-2 and V is TRBV4-2; a weak D match, TRBD1 (6 bases). Germline V gene data show CDR1 as LGHNA and CDR2 as YNFKEQ. V was pared by 2 bases and J by 0 bases, with 10 bases between. The CDR3 runs 15 residues. CDR3 in amino acids: CASSQSRTANYGYTF. In DNA form, the CDR3 reads TGTGCCAGCAGCCAATCGCGGACAGCTAACTATGGCTACACCTTC.

V usage is TRBV6-6 and J usage is TRBJ2-3; D is perhaps TRBD1 (5 bases). CDR3 length: 14 amino acids. Germline V CDR1 and CDR2: MNHNY, SVGAGI (reference sequence). The V end was cut by 8 bases, the J end by 0 bases, with 12 bases between. The chain's CDR3 is CASGHSDSTDTQYF. As DNA, the CDR3 is TGTGCCAGCGGACATTCCGATAGCACAGATACGCAGTATTTT.

The V call is TRBV9, the J call TRBJ2-7, with 7 bases aligning to TRBD2. J lost 3 bases, V lost 3 bases, and 6 bases had no gene match. The CDR3 runs to 14 residues. Germline values: CDR1 SGDLS, CDR2 YYNGEE. This CDR3 is CASSAGLGSYEQYF. For the CDR3, the DNA is TGTGCCAGCAGCGCCGGACTAGGGAGCTACGAGCAGTACTTC.

CDR3 in amino acids: CASSLSNFQRETGELFF. The CDR3 nucleotides read TGTGCCAGCAGTTTATCGAATTTTCAGAGGGAAACCGGGGAGCTGTTTTTT. The chain combines TRBV27 with TRBJ2-2; possibly TRBD2 for D (5 bases). V was clipped by 0 bases and J by 5 bases, with 16 bases between them. The CDR3 consists of 17 residues. CDR1 and CDR2 from the germline V gene are MNHEY and SMNVEV (reference sequence).

This chain links TRBV18 with TRBJ2-1; D not certain. From germline, CDR1 is KGHSH and CDR2 LQKENI. The V end lost 3 bases, the J end lost 5 bases, and 14 bases lay between the germline ends. The CDR3 spans 15 residues. The CDR3 DNA sequence: TGTGCCAGCTCACCTAGGGAAGACCCCGACAATGAGCAGTTCTTC. This encodes CASSPREDPDNEQFF.

The CDR3 DNA sequence: TGTGCCAGCAGCCAATACCTGGACAGGGTAAGCCGCGAGCAGTACTTC. Translating gives CASSQYLDRVSREQYF. This chain joins TRBV28 and TRBJ2-7, with TRBD1 matching over 8 bases. The CDR3 loop spans 16 amino acids. J was trimmed by 6 bases and V by 6 bases; bases with no gene match: 16. Germline assignment: CDR1 MDHEN and CDR2 SYDVKM.

The rearrangement uses TRBV3-1 (or the pseudogene TRBV3-2) and TRBJ1-5; the D gene is possibly TRBD1 (5 bases). Germline V gene data show CDR1 as LGHDT and CDR2 as YNNKEL (reference sequence). The CDR3 totals 16 residues. With 0 bases removed from V and 0 bases from J, the gap between germline ends came to 9 bases. As DNA, the CDR3 is TGTGCCAGCAGCCAAGACGGTGGGGGTAGCAATCAGCCCCAGCATTTT. It encodes CASSQDGGGSNQPQHF.

This sequence joins TRBV25-1 and TRBJ2-2; D may be TRBD1 (6 bases). This CDR3 region has 13 residues. CDR1 is MGHDK, CDR2 SYGVNS, per germline. Trimming stripped 4 bases from V and 6 bases from J, with 9 bases between. CDR3 bases: TGTGCCAGCAGTGGTTACAGGGCCGGGGAGCTGTTTTTT. Its protein product is CASSGYRAGELFF.

This chain connects TRBV19 to TRBJ1-2; a weak D match, TRBD1 (5 bases). The V end was cut by 8 bases, the J end by 8 bases, with 18 bases between. The CDR3 extends over 13 amino acids. The germline V gene has CDR1 LNHDA and CDR2 SQIVND (reference sequence). CDR3 residues: CASFARAAGGYTF. Here the CDR3 DNA reads TGTGCCAGTTTTGCCAGGGCAGCAGGGGGCTACACCTTC.

The CDR3 DNA reads TGTGCCAGCAGCTTAGGGCGCCTTGGATATGGCTACACCTTC. Protein: CASSLGRLGYGYTF. The rearrangement uses TRBV5-6 and TRBJ1-2; no reliable D call. CDR3 length equals 14 residues. Germline CDR1 and CDR2: SGHDT and YYEEEE. Trimming removed 2 bases at V and 5 bases at J, with 13 bases between.

This chain uses TRBV4-1 with TRBJ1-6, with TRBD1 identical over 7 bases. V lost 1 base and J lost 4; bases outside the gene matches: 7. CDR3 length: 17 residues. Germline V lookup: CDR1 MGHRA, CDR2 YSYEKL. CDR3 loop: CASSQAATQGYNSPLHF. DNA for the CDR3: TGCGCCAGCAGCCAAGCTGCGACACAGGGGTATAATTCACCCCTCCACTTT.

The chain couples TRBV30 to TRBJ2-5; D not certain. Germline-derived CDR1 and CDR2 are GTSNPN and SVGIG (reference sequence). This CDR3 spans 13 amino acids. Trimming removed 0 bases from V and 5 bases from J, with 10 bases in between. CDR3 nucleotide sequence: TGTGCCTGGAGTGTACTGGCGCTTGAGACCCAGTACTTC. It encodes CAWSVLALETQYF.

This sequence joins TRBV12-5 and TRBJ2-1; no reliable D call. CDR1 and CDR2 (germline): LGHNT, FRNRAP. The CDR3 is 12 amino acids. V was pared by 2 bases and J by 10 bases, with 9 bases between. The CDR3 DNA reads as TGTGCTAGTGGTTTGTCCCCCCGGGAGCAGTTCTTC. Protein product: CASGLSPREQFF.